This T cell receptor beta chain was profiled in a study of blood T cells in healthy people across ages. Broader study findings: Underestimates were what the diversity estimates from one million T cells were considered to be.

Through a sample-barcoded 5' primer and a J-beta primer mix, a second PCR was run for about 7 to 12 cycles. At least 2.5 million CDR3-containing paired-end reads were obtained per sample. Each CDR3 protein is one row after TCRdb ran MiXCR on the 5' RACE reads. The table includes hundreds of thousands of distinct CDR3 sequences, 24% detected once. This CDR3 comprises 14 residues. CDR1 and CDR2 (germline): SGHRS, YFSETQ. V dropped 4 bases and J dropped 3 bases, with 13 bases sitting between them. Concerning this clonotype: Its antigen is not known.

These data were likewise used in another study, on T cells of mothers and their children. According to that study: The entire RNA extract went into cDNA synthesis at approximately 1.5 ug per 15 ul.

The rearrangement links TRBV5-1 to TRBJ1-2; D may be TRBD1 (6 bases). Sequencing used blood. This clonotype originated in a boy aged 5-17 years in good health. This CDR3 reads CASSLQGGDYGYTF. CDR3 coding DNA: TGCGCCAGCAGCCTACAGGGTGGGGACTATGGCTACACCTTC.